The 22 T cell receptor beta chains listed next were all sequenced from one sample in a study of immune evolution from preneoplasia to lung adenocarcinoma. The repertoire was sequenced with immunoSEQ multiplex PCR; TCRdb's copy has only in-frame clones and lacks some. The sample yields approximately 8,800 clones, 75% to 85% seen once. The sample was FFPE lung adenocarcinoma in situ tissue. These receptors were taken from a person aged 65-85 years with lung adenocarcinoma.

The chain is built from TRBV19 and TRBJ1-1; 8 positions match TRBD1. This CDR3 region has 17 residues. The V segment lost 4 bases and the J segment 0 bases; nucleotides outside the gene matches: 10. Germline CDR1 is LNHDA and CDR2 is SQIVND (reference sequence). The CDR3 sequence is CASSREAGGWMNTEAFF. The CDR3 DNA reads TGTGCCAGTAGTAGGGAGGCAGGGGGCTGGATGAACACTGAAGCTTTCTTT.

The rearrangement uses TRBV5-1 and TRBJ2-3, with 7 nucleotides matching TRBD1. Germline CDR1 is SGHRS and CDR2 is YFSETQ. V lost 5 bases, J lost 1 base, and 4 bases stayed unmatched. This CDR3 spans 14 amino acids. The CDR3 reads CASRSGGGTDTQYF. CDR3 bases: TGCGCCAGCAGGTCAGGGGGTGGCACAGATACGCAGTATTTT.

This clone has only one observation. The chain joins TRBV5-1 to TRBJ2-2; maybe TRBD1 (5 bases). The length of the CDR3 is 17 residues. The germline gives CDR1 SGHRS, CDR2 YFSETQ. With 2 bases removed from V and 1 base from J, the gap between germline ends came to 15 bases. This CDR3 is CASSFFSQGWNTGELFF. The CDR3 region has the DNA TGCGCCAGCAGCTTTTTCAGCCAGGGTTGGAACACCGGGGAGCTGTTTTTT.

The gene calls are TRBV2 and TRBJ2-2, with D uncertain. With 5 bases removed from V and 5 bases from J, the gap between germline ends came to 9 bases. This CDR3 is 13 amino acids long. Germline loops: CDR1 SNHLY, CDR2 FYNNEI. In DNA form, the CDR3 reads TGTGCCAGCAGTAGGACGGCAACCGGGGAGCTGTTTTTT. Protein sequence: CASSRTATGELFF.

The sample holds a few counts of this clone. The rearrangement joins TRBV29-1 to TRBJ1-2; 7 bases line up with TRBD1. Germline trimming cut 8 bases from V and 2 bases from J; bases unmatched to any gene: 8. The CDR3 consists of 13 residues. Germline assignment: CDR1 SQVTM and CDR2 ANQGSEA. The CDR3 reads CSIWDRPNYGYTF. CDR3 DNA sequence: TGCAGCATTTGGGACAGACCCAACTATGGCTACACCTTC.

The chain couples TRBV6-1 to TRBJ1-5; D is unclear. The germline gives CDR1 MNHNS, CDR2 SASEGT. The CDR3 contains 15 residues. Trimming took off 3 bases at V and 3 bases at J, with 12 bases between the two ends. The CDR3 here is CASSEVNTANQPQHF. CDR3 DNA sequence: TGTGCCAGCAGTGAGGTGAACACCGCCAATCAGCCCCAGCATTTT.

This chain uses TRBV11-1 with TRBJ1-6; D is possibly TRBD1 (6 bases). Germline assignment: CDR1 SGHAT and CDR2 FQDESV (reference sequence). The CDR3 runs 15 residues. V was shortened by 1 base and J by 10 bases, with 14 bases between the two germline ends. CDR3 residues: CASSLGRGGLSPLHF. In nucleotides, the CDR3 is TGTGCCAGCAGCTTAGGCAGGGGTGGCTTATCACCCCTCCACTTT.

The chain recombines TRBV6-6 with TRBJ1-1, with unresolved D. V shed 4 bases and J shed 0 bases, with 15 bases lying between them. The CDR3 contains 16 residues. Germline V gene lookup returns CDR1 MNHNY and CDR2 SVGAGI (reference sequence). The chain's CDR3 is CASSSGKVLMNTEAFF. The CDR3, as DNA: TGTGCCAGCAGTTCCGGGAAAGTGCTAATGAACACTGAAGCTTTCTTT.

The V gene is TRBV28, the J gene TRBJ1-1; D might be TRBD1 (5 bases). CDR3 length: 14 amino acids. In germline, CDR1 is MDHEN, CDR2 SYDVKM. V lost 7 bases and J lost 8, with 20 bases in between. The CDR3 sequence is CASTREGPEVEAFF. As DNA, the CDR3 is TGTGCCAGCACCCGTGAGGGGCCCGAGGTGGAAGCTTTCTTT. The full variable domain, in which reference TRBV28 and TRBJ1-1 provide the parts outside the CDR3, is DVKVTQSSRYLVKRTGEKVFLECVQDMDHENMFWYRQDPGLGLRLIYFSYDVKMKEKGDIPEGYSVSREKKERFSLILESASTNQTSMYLCASTREGPEVEAFFGQGTRLTVV.

In its sample, this clone was seen once. The chain links TRBV28 to TRBJ2-4; D is possibly TRBD1 (6 bases). The germline V gene encodes CDR1 MDHEN and CDR2 SYDVKM. CDR3 length equals 13 residues. V was cut by 2 bases and J by 11 bases, with 13 bases left in between. The CDR3 protein is CASSLIQGAVQYF. The CDR3 region has the DNA TGTGCCAGCAGTTTAATACAGGGTGCGGTTCAGTACTTC.

V and J are TRBV18 and TRBJ2-1; 9 positions agree with TRBD1. V lost 3 bases to trimming and J lost 6 bases; unmatched junction nucleotides: 3. The germline V gene has CDR1 KGHSH and CDR2 LQKENI. The CDR3 is 14 amino acids. CDR3 nucleotide sequence: TGTGCCAGCTCACCCGGGACAGGGAGCAATGAGCAGTTCTTC. It codes for CASSPGTGSNEQFF.

The chain joins TRBV19 to TRBJ2-7; 9 bases are shared with TRBD1. V lost 1 base and J lost 2; bases outside the gene matches: 6. From germline, CDR1 is LNHDA and CDR2 SQIVND (reference sequence). This CDR3 region has 16 residues. CDR3 DNA: TGTGCCAGTAGTATAGTCTACGGACAGGGGACCTACGAGCAGTACTTC. Translation: CASSIVYGQGTYEQYF.

The chain has TRBV21-1 and TRBJ1-4. TRBV21-1 is an annotated pseudogene. The length of the CDR3 is 13 residues. The CDR3 sequence: CASSKALGEKLFF. The DNA for the CDR3 is TGTGCCAGCAGCAAAGCTCTAGGGGAAAAACTGTTTTTT.

The rearrangement links TRBV10-3 to TRBJ2-1, with 8 bases that match TRBD1. The trim removed 8 bases at V and 7 bases at J, leaving 10 bases unmatched. CDR1 is ENHRY, CDR2 SYGVKD, per germline. This CDR3 has 14 amino acids. CDR3 coding DNA: TGTGCCATCGACAGGGGTGTATCGGGTAATGAGCAGTTCTTC. Translation gives CAIDRGVSGNEQFF.

The sample holds one count of this clone. This chain joins TRBV10-2 and TRBJ1-6; TRBD1 is a possible D gene (5 bases). Germline CDR1 reads WSHSY; CDR2 reads SAAADI. V lost 9 bases, J lost 0 bases, and 12 bases lay in between. This CDR3 has 15 amino acids. In DNA form, the CDR3 reads TGCGCCAGTACCAGGGAGAGCTCCTATAATTCACCCCTCCACTTT. Encoded protein: CASTRESSYNSPLHF.

In its sample, this clone was seen a few times. J is TRBJ2-7 and V is TRBV10-3; TRBD1 matches 8 bases. The length of the CDR3 is 16 residues. The V segment lost 3 bases and the J segment 0 bases; nucleotides outside the gene matches: 7. The germline V gene has CDR1 ENHRY and CDR2 SYGVKD. The CDR3: CAISEQDRAASYEQYF. In DNA, the CDR3 is TGTGCCATCAGTGAACAGGACAGGGCCGCCTCCTACGAGCAGTACTTC.

This chain joins TRBV5-1 and TRBJ1-1, with unresolved D. This CDR3 is 13 amino acids long. Trimming pared 1 base from V and 1 base from J, leaving 5 bases between. CDR1 and CDR2 from the germline V gene are SGHRS and YFSETQ. CDR3: CASSLTGNTEAFF. The CDR3 DNA reads TGCGCCAGCAGCTTGACGGGGAACACTGAAGCTTTCTTT.

This clone was picked up a small number of times. The J gene is TRBJ1-5, the V gene TRBV5-1; D is uncertain. Germline V gene sequence: CDR1 SGHRS, CDR2 YFSETQ. CDR3 length: 15 amino acids. V was cut by 0 bases and J by 3 bases, with 10 bases left in between. CDR3 in DNA: TGCGCCAGCAGCTTGGGCGGGAATTTCAATCAGCCCCAGCATTTT. Encoded protein: CASSLGGNFNQPQHF. The complete variable domain, with remaining parts taken from reference TRBV5-1 and TRBJ1-5, reads KAGVTQTPRYLIKTRGQQVTLSCSPISGHRSVSWYQQTPGQGLQFLFEYFSETQRNKGNFPGRFSGRQFSNSRSEMNVSTLELGDSALYLCASSLGGNFNQPQHFGDGTRLSIL.

The chain is built from TRBV5-1 and TRBJ2-2, with D perhaps TRBD2 (6 bases). The germline V gene encodes CDR1 SGHRS and CDR2 YFSETQ. The V end lost 2 bases, the J end lost 5 bases, and 10 bases lay between the germline ends. CDR3 length: 14 amino acids. CDR3 sequence (DNA): TGCGCCAGCAGCTTCGGGGGAAAGACCGGGGAGCTGTTTTTT. Translating gives CASSFGGKTGELFF.

This clone was picked up one time. J is TRBJ1-5 and V is TRBV28; maybe TRBD1 (5 bases). Germline lookup yields CDR1 MDHEN and CDR2 SYDVKM. The CDR3 contains 14 residues. V was shortened by 5 bases and J by 6 bases, with 14 bases between the two germline ends. The CDR3: CASSLGTVRQPQHF. The CDR3, as DNA: TGTGCCAGCAGTCTCGGGACGGTACGTCAGCCCCAGCATTTT.

The chain uses TRBV11-3 and TRBJ2-2; 7 bases agree with TRBD1. The CDR3 is made up of 15 amino acids. In germline, CDR1 is SGHNT, CDR2 YENEEA. Unmatched junction bases numbered 6, after V lost 5 bases and J lost 3 bases. CDR3 loop: CASSRTGVDTGELFF. Written as DNA, the CDR3 is TGTGCCAGCAGCCGAACAGGGGTCGACACCGGGGAGCTGTTTTTT.

This chain connects TRBV20-1 to TRBJ1-1; D may be TRBD1 (5 bases). The CDR3 has 11 amino acids. The V end lost 6 bases, the J end lost 4 bases, and 9 bases lay between the germline ends. Germline V gene lookup returns CDR1 DFQATT and CDR2 SNEGSKA (reference sequence). As DNA, the CDR3 is TGCAGTGCACGGGGGGTCACTGAAGCTTTCTTT. This codes for CSARGVTEAFF.